Listed below are T cell receptor beta chains from one sample, sequenced in a study of blood T cell repertoires in COVID-19. Sequencing used immunoSEQ multiplex PCR; TCRdb keeps in-frame clones, though not all of them. The sample includes approximately 300,000 clones, approximately 84% seen only once; the top ten take 15% to 19%. The sequencing input was peripheral blood. These receptor sequences come from a person between 65 and 79 years old with COVID-19, enrolled during active disease. Both conserved end residues are part of each CDR3. A D gene is named only where the DNA matches it firmly. A row's size may be missing; if present it is once, few, many or a size class.

clone size,J gene,D gene,V gene,CDR3 DNA,CDR3 protein
.,TRBJ2-7,TRBD1,TRBV30,TGTGCCTGGAGGGGGACAGGCTCGGCCTACGAGCAGTACTTC,CAWRGTGSAYEQYF
few,TRBJ2-3,TRBD2,TRBV19,TGTGCCAGTAGTAGGCGGGGGGGGGCCGTTAGTACAGATACGCAGTATTTT,CASSRRGGAVSTDTQYF
many,TRBJ1-2,TRBD1,TRBV29-1,TGCAGCGTTGAAATCGACAGGGTTGGCTACACCTTC,CSVEIDRVGYTF
.,TRBJ2-1,.,TRBV30,TGTGCCTGGAGTTGGGCAGGAGGAATAAATGAGCAGTTCTTC,CAWSWAGGINEQFF
.,TRBJ2-5,.,TRBV6-2/TRBV6-3,TGTGCCAGCAGTTACCATAGTACAGGGCAAGAGACCCAGTACTTC,CASSYHSTGQETQYF
.,TRBJ1-4,.,TRBV2,TGTGCCAGCAGCTACGATTCCCGCCCTAATGAAAAACTGTTTTTT,CASSYDSRPNEKLFF
once,TRBJ2-3,TRBD2,TRBV5-5,TGTGCCAGCAGCTTGAATAGCGGGGCCTCGGGTGATACGCAGTATTTT,CASSLNSGASGDTQYF
.,TRBJ2-7,TRBD1,TRBV29-1,TGCAGCGTTGAAGTGGGGCAGGGGGCCCGCTCCTACGAGCAGTACTTC,CSVEVGQGARSYEQYF
once,TRBJ2-7,.,TRBV5-1,TGCGCCAGCAGCTCTGACTTGCTAACCTACGAGCAGTACTTC,CASSSDLLTYEQYF
.,TRBJ2-1,.,TRBV7-2,TGTGCCAGCAGCTTACTTCAGGCAGACAATGAGCAGTTCTTC,CASSLLQADNEQFF
.,TRBJ2-3,.,TRBV5-1,TGCGCCAGCCAACCGGTAATAAACACAGATACGCAGTATTTT,CASQPVINTDTQYF
.,TRBJ1-1,TRBD1,TRBV19,TGTGCCAGTAGGCCGACAGGGGCGACATTAAGGAACACTGAAGCTTTCTTT,CASRPTGATLRNTEAFF
.,TRBJ2-2,TRBD2,TRBV25-1,TGTGCCAGCACCCAGGCAGGGACTAGCATCGGGGAGCTGTTTTTT,CASTQAGTSIGELFF
.,TRBJ1-2,TRBD1,TRBV29-1,TGCAGCGTCGGACAGGGTAGGGACTATGGCTACACCTTC,CSVGQGRDYGYTF
.,TRBJ2-1,.,TRBV7-2,TGTGCCAGCTCACAAAGGGCCACTAGAGCGGAAGGTGAGCAGTTCTTC,CASSQRATRAEGEQFF
.,TRBJ1-4,.,TRBV9,TGTGCCAGCAGCGTAGGTTTTGGATGGAGTGAAAAACTGTTTTTT,CASSVGFGWSEKLFF
.,TRBJ2-7,.,TRBV7-2,TGTGCCAGCAGCTTCTCCGCGGGACGCTCCTACGAGCAGTACTTC,CASSFSAGRSYEQYF
.,TRBJ2-6,TRBD1,TRBV10-3,TGTGCCAGCTCGTTACAGGGGACTGGGGCCAACGTCCTGACTTTC,CASSLQGTGANVLTF
.,TRBJ2-1,TRBD2,TRBV7-2,TGTGCCAGCAGCCCGGGGAGCGGCGGGAGGGCCGGTAGAAATGAGCAGTTCTTC,CASSPGSGGRAGRNEQFF
once,TRBJ1-1,.,TRBV5-6,TGTGCCAGCAGCGCCACAGGGTATACTGAAGCTTTCTTT,CASSATGYTEAFF
.,TRBJ1-2,.,TRBV30,TGTGCCTGGACCAGAAACTACCGCTATGGCTACACCTTC,CAWTRNYRYGYTF
.,TRBJ2-7,TRBD1,TRBV5-6,TGTGCCAGCAGCTTAAAGGACAGGGTGGACTACGAGCAGTACTTC,CASSLKDRVDYEQYF
.,TRBJ2-1,.,TRBV29-1,TGCAGCGTTGAACTTGGGGCACGGACGAATGAGCAGTTCTTC,CSVELGARTNEQFF
once,TRBJ2-6,TRBD1,TRBV19,TGTGCCAGTAGCCAAGGGGGCACTGGGGCCAACGTCCTGACTTTC,CASSQGGTGANVLTF
.,TRBJ1-4,TRBD1,TRBV14,TGTGCCAGCAGCCAGCAAGACAGGGTGGCTAATGAAAAACTGTTTTTT,CASSQQDRVANEKLFF
.,TRBJ2-3,TRBD2,TRBV7-3,TGTGCCAGCAGCGCTAGTAGCGGGAGCTCAACAGATACGCAGTATTTT,CASSASSGSSTDTQYF
.,TRBJ1-6,.,TRBV5-3,TGTGCCAGAAGCTTGGTTCCCAGGGCAAATTCACCCCTCCACTTT,CARSLVPRANSPLHF
few,TRBJ2-1,TRBD2,TRBV4-3,TGCGCCAGCAGCCGAAAACTAGCGGGGGACATTGAGCAGTTCTTC,CASSRKLAGDIEQFF
.,TRBJ2-1,.,TRBV30,TGTGCCTGGAGGGGTGGGAAGGGAGCCTACAATGAGCAGTTCTTC,CAWRGGKGAYNEQFF
.,TRBJ1-2,TRBD1,TRBV6-5,TGTGCCAGCAAGACAGGGTGGTATGGCTACACCTTC,CASKTGWYGYTF
.,TRBJ2-7,TRBD1,TRBV9,TGTGCCAGCAGCAAAGAGGGGACAGGGTCCTACGAGCAGTACTTC,CASSKEGTGSYEQYF
.,TRBJ1-4,.,TRBV4-3,TGCGCCAGCAGCCGCACGCCCACAGTTAGTGAAAAACTGTTTTTT,CASSRTPTVSEKLFF
.,TRBJ1-2,.,TRBV28,TGTGCCTCCACCACCAGCCCCGGACAGAACTATGGCTACACCTTC,CASTTSPGQNYGYTF
.,TRBJ2-1,TRBD2,TRBV6-4,TGTGCCAGCAGCTCTTTGGGACTAGGGGGCAATGAGCAGTTCTTC,CASSSLGLGGNEQFF
few,TRBJ2-7,.,TRBV10-3,TGTGCCATCAGTGAGTTCGGGACAGAGCAGTACTTC,CAISEFGTEQYF
.,TRBJ1-2,.,TRBV6-5,TGTGCCAGCATGTCTGGGCTCTATGGCTACACCTTC,CASMSGLYGYTF
.,TRBJ1-1,TRBD1,TRBV7-2,TGTGCCAGCGGGCAGGGGGCTACGAACACTGAAGCTTTCTTT,CASGQGATNTEAFF
.,TRBJ2-5,.,TRBV9,TGTGCCAGCAGCGTAGCGGGGGTACAAGAGACCCAGTACTTC,CASSVAGVQETQYF
.,TRBJ2-5,.,TRBV7-9,TGTGCCAGCAGCTTGTTCAGGGGTGAAAGTCCCAACCCACAAGAGACCCAGTACTTC,CASSLFRGESPNPQETQYF
.,TRBJ1-5,TRBD1,TRBV27,TGTGCCAGCAGTCTTACAGGGGGCCTTCAGCCCCAGCATTTT,CASSLTGGLQPQHF
.,TRBJ2-7,.,TRBV6-1,TGTGCCAGCAGTGAGCGGGATATAGCGGTCTCCTACGAGCAGTACTTC,CASSERDIAVSYEQYF
.,TRBJ2-2,.,TRBV11-2,TGTGCCAGCGAGGGAACCGGGGAGCTGTTTTTT,CASEGTGELFF
.,TRBJ2-3,.,TRBV12-3/TRBV12-4,TGTGCCAGCGCCACGCCGGGCACAGATACGCAGTATTTT,CASATPGTDTQYF
.,TRBJ1-5,TRBD1,TRBV28,TGTGCCAGCAGTTTGCCCACCGGGACAGGGGGCTTTTTGGTCGGGCAGCCCCAGCATTTT,CASSLPTGTGGFLVGQPQHF
.,TRBJ2-2,.,TRBV5-4,TGTGCCAGCAGGCGGGGCGGACAGGACACCGGGGAGCTGTTTTTT,CASRRGGQDTGELFF